This T cell receptor beta chain was sequenced in a study of blood T cell repertoires in COVID-19. Background on the study: Some COVID-19 samples were acute and others convalescent; all came from the United States, Italy and Spain. Sources were T cells, B-cell-depleted T cells, or PBMCs; the material itself was cDNA or gDNA.

The germline gives CDR1 LNHDA, CDR2 SQIVND (reference sequence). This CDR3 has 15 residues. Trimming shortened V by 5 bases and J by 3 bases, and 13 bases separated the two germline ends. Original methodology: Reference gene primer amplification gave nucleated cell count estimates. Profiling relied on immunoSEQ multiplex PCR, and the TCRdb table lists in-frame clones only, not all of them. V and J calls and clone size come straight from that table; D and trimming were deduced from the DNA. Here the sample spans some 490,000 clones, approximately 83% being singletons. The V gene is TRBV19, the J gene TRBJ1-4; the D gene is possibly TRBD1 (6 bases). The TCR was taken from a human donor in a cohort sampled during active COVID-19. The specimen was peripheral blood. In nucleotides, the CDR3 is TGTGCCAGTAGTCCTACAGGGCGGCCTAATGAAAAACTGTTTTTT. As protein: CASSPTGRPNEKLFF.